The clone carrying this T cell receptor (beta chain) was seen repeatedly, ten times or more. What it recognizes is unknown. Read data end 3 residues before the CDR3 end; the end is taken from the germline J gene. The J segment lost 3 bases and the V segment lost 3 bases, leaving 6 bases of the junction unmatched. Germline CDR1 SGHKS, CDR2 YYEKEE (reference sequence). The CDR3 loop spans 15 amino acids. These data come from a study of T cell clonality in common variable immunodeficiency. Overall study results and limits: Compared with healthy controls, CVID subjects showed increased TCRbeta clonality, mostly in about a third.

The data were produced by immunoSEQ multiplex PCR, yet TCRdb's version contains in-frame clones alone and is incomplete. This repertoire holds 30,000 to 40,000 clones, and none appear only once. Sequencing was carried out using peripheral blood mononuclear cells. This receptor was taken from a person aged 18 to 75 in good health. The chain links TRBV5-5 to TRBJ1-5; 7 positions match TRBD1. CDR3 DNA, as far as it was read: TGTGCCAGCAGCTCCCAGACAGGGAACAATCAGCCC. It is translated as CASSSQTGNNQP. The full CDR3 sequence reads CASSSQTGNNQPQHF.